Here is one TCR beta chain with its context. Absent ophthalmopathy progression within 18 months defined stable Graves' hyperthyroidism. Each patient was aged 18 to 65 and had newly diagnosed hyperthyroidism of under 2 months' duration. The sample comes from a study of T cells in Graves' hyperthyroidism and ophthalmopathy. Trimming left V 1 base short and J 4 bases short, with 16 bases between. This CDR3 has 16 residues. The germline V gene encodes CDR1 MNHEY and CDR2 SVGAGI. Amplification of TCR beta CDR3 regions used RNA as the template. Researchers ran a first-round RT-PCR on the TCR CDR3 using the HTBI primer set. MiXCR was run by TCRdb on the multiplex PCR reads, yielding one entry per CDR3 protein. Of a few hundred thousand distinct CDR3 sequences in the sample, approximately 18% are singletons; the top ten hold 45% to 50%.

The rearrangement uses TRBV6-5 and TRBJ2-5, with a tentative D call TRBD2 (5 bases). The receptor was isolated from a woman between 45 and 65 years old with Graves' hyperthyroidism. Material for sequencing was blood. The CDR3: CASSYFGVQLGETQYF. CDR3 nucleotides: TGTGCCAGCAGTTACTTCGGGGTCCAACTGGGAGAGACCCAGTACTTC.